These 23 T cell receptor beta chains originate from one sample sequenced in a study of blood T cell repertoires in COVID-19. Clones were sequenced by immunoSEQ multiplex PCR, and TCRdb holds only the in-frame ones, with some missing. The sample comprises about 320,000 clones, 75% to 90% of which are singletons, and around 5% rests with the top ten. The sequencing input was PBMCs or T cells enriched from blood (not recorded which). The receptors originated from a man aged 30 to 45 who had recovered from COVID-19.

In DNA, the CDR3 is TGCGCCAGCAGCCACAACTCCTACGAGCAGTACTTC. Encoded protein: CASSHNSYEQYF. The V call is TRBV4-1, the J call TRBJ2-7; no definite D call. Deletions cut 3 bases from V and 0 bases from J, with 3 bases between. Germline CDR1 and CDR2: MGHRA and YSYEKL. The CDR3 loop spans 12 amino acids.

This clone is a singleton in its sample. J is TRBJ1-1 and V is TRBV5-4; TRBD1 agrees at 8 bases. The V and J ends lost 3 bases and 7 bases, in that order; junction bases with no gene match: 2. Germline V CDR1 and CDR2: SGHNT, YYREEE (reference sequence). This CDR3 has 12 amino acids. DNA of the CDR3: TGTGCCAGCAGCTGGGGGACAGGTGAAGCTTTCTTT. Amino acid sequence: CASSWGTGEAFF.

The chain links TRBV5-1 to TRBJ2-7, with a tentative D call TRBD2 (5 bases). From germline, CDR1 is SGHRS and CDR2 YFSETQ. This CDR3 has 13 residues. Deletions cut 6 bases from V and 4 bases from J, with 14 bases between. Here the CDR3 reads CASTRGETYEQYF. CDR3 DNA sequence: TGCGCCAGCACTCGGGGAGAAACTTACGAGCAGTACTTC.

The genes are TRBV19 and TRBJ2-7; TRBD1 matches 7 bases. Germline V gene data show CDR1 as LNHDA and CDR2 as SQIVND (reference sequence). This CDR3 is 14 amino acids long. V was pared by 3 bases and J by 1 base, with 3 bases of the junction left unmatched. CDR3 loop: CASSIRGRSYEQYF. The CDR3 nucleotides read TGTGCCAGTAGTATCAGGGGGAGATCCTACGAGCAGTACTTC.

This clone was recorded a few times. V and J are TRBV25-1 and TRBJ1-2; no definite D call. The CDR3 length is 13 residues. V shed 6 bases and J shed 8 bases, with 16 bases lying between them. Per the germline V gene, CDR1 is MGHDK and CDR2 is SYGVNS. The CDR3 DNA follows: TGTGCCAGCAGCTTCAACTCCCGTAGCGGCTACACCTTC. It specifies CASSFNSRSGYTF.

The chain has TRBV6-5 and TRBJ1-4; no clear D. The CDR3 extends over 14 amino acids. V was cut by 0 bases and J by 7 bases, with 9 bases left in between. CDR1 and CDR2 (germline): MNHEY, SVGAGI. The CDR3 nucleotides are TGTGCCAGCAGTTACTCGGGCCCCGTTGAAAAACTGTTTTTT. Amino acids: CASSYSGPVEKLFF.

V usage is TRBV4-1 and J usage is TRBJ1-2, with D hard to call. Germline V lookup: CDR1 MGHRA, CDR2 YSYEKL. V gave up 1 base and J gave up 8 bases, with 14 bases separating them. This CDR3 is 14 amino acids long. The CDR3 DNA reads TGCGCCAGCAGCCAAGTCCTGACGGGGAGAGGCTACACCTTC. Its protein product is CASSQVLTGRGYTF.

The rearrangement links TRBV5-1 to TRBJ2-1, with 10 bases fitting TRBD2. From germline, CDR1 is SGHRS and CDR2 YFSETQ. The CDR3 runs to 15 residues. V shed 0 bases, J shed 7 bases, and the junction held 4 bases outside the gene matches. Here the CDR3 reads CASSLVSAGGNEQFF. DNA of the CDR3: TGCGCCAGCAGCTTGGTTTCAGCGGGGGGGAATGAGCAGTTCTTC.

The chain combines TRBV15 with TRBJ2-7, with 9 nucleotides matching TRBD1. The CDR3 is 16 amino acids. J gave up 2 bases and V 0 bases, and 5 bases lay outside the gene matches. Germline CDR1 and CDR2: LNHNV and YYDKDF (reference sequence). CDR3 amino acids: CATSRDYGQGPYEQYF. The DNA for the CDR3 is TGTGCCACCAGCAGAGATTATGGACAGGGGCCCTACGAGCAGTACTTC.

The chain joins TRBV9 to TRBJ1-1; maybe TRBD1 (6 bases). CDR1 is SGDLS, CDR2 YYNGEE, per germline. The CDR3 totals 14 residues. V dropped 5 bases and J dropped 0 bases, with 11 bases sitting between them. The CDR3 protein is CASSGTSLNTEAFF. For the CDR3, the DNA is TGTGCCAGCAGTGGGACATCCCTGAACACTGAAGCTTTCTTT.

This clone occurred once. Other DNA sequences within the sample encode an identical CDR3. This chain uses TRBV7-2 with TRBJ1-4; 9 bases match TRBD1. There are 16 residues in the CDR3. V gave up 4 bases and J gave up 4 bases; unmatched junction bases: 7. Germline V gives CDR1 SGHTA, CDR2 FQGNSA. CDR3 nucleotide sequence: TGTGCCAGCAGCTACCGCCCGGGACAGGGTAATGAAAAACTGTTTTTT. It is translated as CASSYRPGQGNEKLFF. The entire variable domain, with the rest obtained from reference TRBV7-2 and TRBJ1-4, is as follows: GAGVSQSPSNKVTEKGKDVELRCDPISGHTALYWYRQSLGQGLEFLIYFQGNSAPDKSGLPSDRFSAERTGGSVSTLTIQRTQQEDSAVYLCASSYRPGQGNEKLFFGSGTQLSVL.

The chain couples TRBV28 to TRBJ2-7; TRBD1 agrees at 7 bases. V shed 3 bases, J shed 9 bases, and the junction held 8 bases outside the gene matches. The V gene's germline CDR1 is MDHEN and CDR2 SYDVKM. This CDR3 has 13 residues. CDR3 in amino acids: CASSFDRAMGQYF. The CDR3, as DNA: TGTGCCAGCAGTTTTGACAGGGCTATGGGGCAGTACTTC.

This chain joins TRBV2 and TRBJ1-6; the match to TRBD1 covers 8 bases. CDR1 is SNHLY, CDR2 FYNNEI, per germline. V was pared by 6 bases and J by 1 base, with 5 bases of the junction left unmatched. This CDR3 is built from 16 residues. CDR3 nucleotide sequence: TGTGCCAGCAGAGGAACAGGGGGGTCCTATAATTCACCCCTCCACTTT. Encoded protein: CASRGTGGSYNSPLHF.

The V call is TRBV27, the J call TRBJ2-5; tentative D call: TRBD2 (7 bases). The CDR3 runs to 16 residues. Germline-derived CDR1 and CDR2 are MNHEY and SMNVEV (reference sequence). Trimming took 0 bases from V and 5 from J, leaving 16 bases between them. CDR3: CASSLSGGGRWETQYF. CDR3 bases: TGTGCCAGCAGTTTATCAGGGGGGGGCCGGTGGGAGACCCAGTACTTC.

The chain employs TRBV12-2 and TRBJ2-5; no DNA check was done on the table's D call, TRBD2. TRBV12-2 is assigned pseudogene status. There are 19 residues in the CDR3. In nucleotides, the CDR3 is TGTGCAAGTCGCTTAGCGAGGAGGTTTGCTAGCGGGGGACCCCAGACCCAGTACTTC. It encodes CASRLARRFASGGPQTQYF.

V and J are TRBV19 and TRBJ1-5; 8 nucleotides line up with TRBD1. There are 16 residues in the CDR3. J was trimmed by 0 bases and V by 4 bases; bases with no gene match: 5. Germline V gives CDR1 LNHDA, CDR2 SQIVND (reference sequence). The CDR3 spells CASSKRGTGSNQPQHF. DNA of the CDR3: TGTGCCAGTAGTAAAAGAGGGACAGGTAGCAATCAGCCCCAGCATTTT.

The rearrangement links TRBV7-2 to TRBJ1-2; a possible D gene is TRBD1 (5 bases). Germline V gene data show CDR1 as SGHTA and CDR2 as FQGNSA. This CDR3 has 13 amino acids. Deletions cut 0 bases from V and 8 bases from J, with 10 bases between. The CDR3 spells CASSLAGARGYTF. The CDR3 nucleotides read TGTGCCAGCAGCTTAGCAGGGGCGCGAGGCTACACCTTC.

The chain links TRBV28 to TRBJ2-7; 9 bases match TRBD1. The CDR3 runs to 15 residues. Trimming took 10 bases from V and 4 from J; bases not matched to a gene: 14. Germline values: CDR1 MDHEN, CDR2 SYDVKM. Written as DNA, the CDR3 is TGTGCCACCCTAGCCGGGGGACAGGGTAATTACGAGCAGTACTTC. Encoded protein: CATLAGGQGNYEQYF.

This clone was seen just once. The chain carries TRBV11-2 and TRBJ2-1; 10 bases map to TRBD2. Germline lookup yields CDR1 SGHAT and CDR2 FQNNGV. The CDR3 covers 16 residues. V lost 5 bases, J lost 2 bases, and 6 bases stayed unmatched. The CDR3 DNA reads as TGTGCCAGCAGCCCCCGGACTAGCGGTACCTACAATGAGCAGTTCTTC. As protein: CASSPRTSGTYNEQFF. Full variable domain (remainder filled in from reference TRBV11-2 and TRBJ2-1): EAGVAQSPRYKIIEKRQSVAFWCNPISGHATLYWYQQILGQGPKLLIQFQNNGVVDDSQLPKDRFSAERLKGVDSTLKIQPAKLEDSAVYLCASSPRTSGTYNEQFFGPGTRLTVL.

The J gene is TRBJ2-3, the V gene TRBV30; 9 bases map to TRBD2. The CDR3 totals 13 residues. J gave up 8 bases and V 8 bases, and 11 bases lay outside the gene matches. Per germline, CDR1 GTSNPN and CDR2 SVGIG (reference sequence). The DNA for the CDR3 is TGTGCCCATAGCGGGAGTGAAGGCGGTACGCAGTATTTT. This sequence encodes CAHSGSEGGTQYF.

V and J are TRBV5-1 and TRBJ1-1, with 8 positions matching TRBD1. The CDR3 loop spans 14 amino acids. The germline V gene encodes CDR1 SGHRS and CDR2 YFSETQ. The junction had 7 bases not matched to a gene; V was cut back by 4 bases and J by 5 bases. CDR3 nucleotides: TGCGCCAGCAGCGACGGACAGGGAACAACTGAAGCTTTCTTT. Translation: CASSDGQGTTEAFF.

CDR3 nucleotide sequence: TGTGCCAGTAGTACCGGGCCGGGGGGGTTCTATGGCTACACCTTC. This translates into CASSTGPGGFYGYTF. V and J are TRBV19 and TRBJ1-2, with a tentative D call TRBD1 (5 bases). The V gene's germline CDR1 is LNHDA and CDR2 SQIVND (reference sequence). The CDR3 contains 15 residues. Trimming removed 4 bases from V and 4 bases from J, with 16 bases in between. The entire variable domain, with the rest obtained from reference TRBV19 and TRBJ1-2, is as follows: DGGITQSPKYLFRKEGQNVTLSCEQNLNHDAMYWYRQDPGQGLRLIYYSQIVNDFQKGDIAEGYSVSREKKESFPLTVTSAQKNPTAFYLCASSTGPGGFYGYTFGSGTRLTVV.

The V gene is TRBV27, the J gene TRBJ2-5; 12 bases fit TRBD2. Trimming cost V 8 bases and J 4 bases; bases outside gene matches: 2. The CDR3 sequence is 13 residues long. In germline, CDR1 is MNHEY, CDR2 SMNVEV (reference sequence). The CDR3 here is CASGLAGRETQYF. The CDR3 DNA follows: TGTGCCAGCGGACTAGCGGGGAGAGAGACCCAGTACTTC.